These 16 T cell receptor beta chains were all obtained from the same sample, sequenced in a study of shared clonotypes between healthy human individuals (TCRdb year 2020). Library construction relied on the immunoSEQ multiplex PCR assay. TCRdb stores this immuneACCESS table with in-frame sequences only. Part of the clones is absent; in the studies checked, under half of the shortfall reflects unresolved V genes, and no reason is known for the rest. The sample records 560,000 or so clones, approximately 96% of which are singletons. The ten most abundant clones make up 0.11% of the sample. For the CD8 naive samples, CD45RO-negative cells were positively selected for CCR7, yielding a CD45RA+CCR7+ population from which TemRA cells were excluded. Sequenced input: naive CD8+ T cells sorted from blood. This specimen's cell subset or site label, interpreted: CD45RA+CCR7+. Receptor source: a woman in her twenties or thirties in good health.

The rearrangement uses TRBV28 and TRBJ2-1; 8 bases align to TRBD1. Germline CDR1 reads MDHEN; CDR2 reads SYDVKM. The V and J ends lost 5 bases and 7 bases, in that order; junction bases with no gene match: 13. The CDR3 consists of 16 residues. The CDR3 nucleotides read TGTGCCAGCAGTCCTCCCCGGACAGGGATGGGGAATGAGCAGTTCTTC. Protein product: CASSPPRTGMGNEQFF. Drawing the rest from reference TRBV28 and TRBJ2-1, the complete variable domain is DVKVTQSSRYLVKRTGEKVFLECVQDMDHENMFWYRQDPGLGLRLIYFSYDVKMKEKGDIPEGYSVSREKKERFSLILESASTNQTSMYLCASSPPRTGMGNEQFFGPGTRLTVL.

The CDR3 sequence: CASRQIRDRETSGANVLTF. CDR3 nucleotides: TGTGCCAGCAGGCAAATTCGGGACAGGGAAACCTCTGGGGCCAACGTCCTGACTTTC. This chain connects TRBV11-2 to TRBJ2-6, with 9 nucleotides matching TRBD1. In germline, CDR1 is SGHAT, CDR2 FQNNGV. This CDR3 is 19 amino acids long. J gave up 0 bases and V 6 bases, and 12 bases lay outside the gene matches. The full variable domain, with the rest looked up from reference TRBV11-2 and TRBJ2-6, is EAGVAQSPRYKIIEKRQSVAFWCNPISGHATLYWYQQILGQGPKLLIQFQNNGVVDDSQLPKDRFSAERLKGVDSTLKIQPAKLEDSAVYLCASRQIRDRETSGANVLTFGAGSRLTVL.

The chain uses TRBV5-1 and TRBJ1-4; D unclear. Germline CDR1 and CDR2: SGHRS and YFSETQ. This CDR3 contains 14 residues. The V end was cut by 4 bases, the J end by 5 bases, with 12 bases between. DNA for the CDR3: TGCGCCAGCAGCCCGGGTCGAGGGAATGAAAAACTGTTTTTT. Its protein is CASSPGRGNEKLFF.

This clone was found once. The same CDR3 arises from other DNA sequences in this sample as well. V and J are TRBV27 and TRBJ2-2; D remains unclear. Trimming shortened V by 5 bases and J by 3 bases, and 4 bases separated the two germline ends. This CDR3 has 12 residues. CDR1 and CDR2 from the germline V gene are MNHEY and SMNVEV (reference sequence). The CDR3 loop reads CASSLDTGELFF. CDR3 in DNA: TGTGCCAGCAGTCTCGACACCGGGGAGCTGTTTTTT.

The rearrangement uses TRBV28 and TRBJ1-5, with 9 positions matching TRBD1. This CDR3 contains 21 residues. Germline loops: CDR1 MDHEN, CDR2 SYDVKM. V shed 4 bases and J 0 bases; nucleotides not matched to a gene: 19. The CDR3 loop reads CASSSHYRGRQNNYSNQPQHF. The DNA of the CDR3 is TGTGCCAGCAGTTCCCATTACAGGGGGCGTCAGAATAATTATAGCAATCAGCCCCAGCATTTT.

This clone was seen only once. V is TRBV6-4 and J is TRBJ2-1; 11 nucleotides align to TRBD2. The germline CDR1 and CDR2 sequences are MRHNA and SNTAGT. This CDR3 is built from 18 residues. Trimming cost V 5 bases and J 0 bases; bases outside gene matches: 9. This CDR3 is CASSLIAGGKSSYNEQFF. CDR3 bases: TGTGCCAGCAGTTTGATAGCGGGAGGGAAGAGCTCCTACAATGAGCAGTTCTTC.

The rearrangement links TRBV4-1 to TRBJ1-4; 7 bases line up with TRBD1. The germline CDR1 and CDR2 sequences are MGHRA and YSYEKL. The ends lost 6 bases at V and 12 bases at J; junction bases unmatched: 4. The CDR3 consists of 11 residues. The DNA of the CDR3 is TGCGCCAGCAGACAGGGGCCGGAACTGTTTTTT. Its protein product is CASRQGPELFF.

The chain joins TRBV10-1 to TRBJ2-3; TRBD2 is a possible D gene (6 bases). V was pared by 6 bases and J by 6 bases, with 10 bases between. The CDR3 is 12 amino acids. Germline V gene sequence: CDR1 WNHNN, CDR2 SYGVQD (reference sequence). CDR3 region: CASSPGRDTQYF. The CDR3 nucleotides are TGCGCCAGCAGCCCTGGGAGGGATACGCAGTATTTT.

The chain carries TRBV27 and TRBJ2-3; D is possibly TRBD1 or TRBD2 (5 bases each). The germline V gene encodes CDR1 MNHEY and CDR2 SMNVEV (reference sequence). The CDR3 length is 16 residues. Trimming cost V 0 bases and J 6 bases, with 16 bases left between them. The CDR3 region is CASSLSLGESVDTQYF. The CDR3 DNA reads TGTGCCAGCAGTTTATCGTTGGGGGAGTCGGTGGATACGCAGTATTTT.

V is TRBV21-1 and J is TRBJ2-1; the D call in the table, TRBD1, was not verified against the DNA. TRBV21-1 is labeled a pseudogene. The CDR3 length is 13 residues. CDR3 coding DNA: TGTGCCAGCAGCAAATTGACATACAATGAGCAGTTCTTC. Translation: CASSKLTYNEQFF.

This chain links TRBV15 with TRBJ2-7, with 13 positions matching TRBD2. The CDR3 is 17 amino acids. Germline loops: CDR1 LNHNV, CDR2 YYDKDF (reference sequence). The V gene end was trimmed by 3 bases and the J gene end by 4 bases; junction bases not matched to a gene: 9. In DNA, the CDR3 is TGTGCCACCAGCAGCGCTCGGGGACTAGCGGGATCATACGAGCAGTACTTC. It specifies CATSSARGLAGSYEQYF.

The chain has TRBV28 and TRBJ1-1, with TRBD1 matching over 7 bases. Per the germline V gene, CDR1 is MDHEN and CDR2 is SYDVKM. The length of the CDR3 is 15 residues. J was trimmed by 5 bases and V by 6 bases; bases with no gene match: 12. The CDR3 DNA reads TGTGCCAGCAGCCCCGTGACAGGGTGGGAGACTGAAGCTTTCTTT. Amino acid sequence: CASSPVTGWETEAFF.

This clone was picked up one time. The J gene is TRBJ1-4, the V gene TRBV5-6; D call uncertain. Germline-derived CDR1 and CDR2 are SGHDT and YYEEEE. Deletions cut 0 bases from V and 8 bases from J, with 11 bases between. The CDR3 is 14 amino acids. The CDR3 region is CASSLERVSEKLFF. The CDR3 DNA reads TGTGCCAGCAGCTTGGAAAGGGTTTCGGAAAAACTGTTTTTT.

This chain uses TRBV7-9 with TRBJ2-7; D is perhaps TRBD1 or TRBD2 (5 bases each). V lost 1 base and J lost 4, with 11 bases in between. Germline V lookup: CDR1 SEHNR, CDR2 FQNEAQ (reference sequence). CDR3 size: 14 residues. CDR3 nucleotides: TGTGCCAGCAGCTTAGGTGGGACGGGATACGAGCAGTACTTC. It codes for CASSLGGTGYEQYF.

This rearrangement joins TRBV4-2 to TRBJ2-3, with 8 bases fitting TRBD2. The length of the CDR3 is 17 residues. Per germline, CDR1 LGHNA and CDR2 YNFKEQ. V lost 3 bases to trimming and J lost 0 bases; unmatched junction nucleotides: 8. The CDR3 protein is CASSQRGERTSTDTQYF. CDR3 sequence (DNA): TGTGCCAGCAGCCAGCGGGGGGAGCGTACTAGCACAGATACGCAGTATTTT.

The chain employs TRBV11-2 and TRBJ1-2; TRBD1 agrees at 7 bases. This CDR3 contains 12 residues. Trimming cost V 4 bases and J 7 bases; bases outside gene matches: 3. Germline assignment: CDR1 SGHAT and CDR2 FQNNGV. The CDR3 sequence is CASSYRQGGYTF. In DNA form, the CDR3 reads TGTGCCAGCAGCTATCGACAGGGTGGCTACACCTTC.